This T cell receptor (beta chain) was recorded in a study of CD8+ T cells in alopecia areata. The wider study: Treated patients swallowed 5 to 10 mg of oral tofacitinib twice daily.

Treatment noted: oral pan-JAK inhibitor, 5-10 mg twice daily. The CDR3 totals 15 residues. V lost 6 bases to trimming and J lost 0 bases, with 12 bases between them. Germline V lookup: CDR1 MNHEY, CDR2 SVGAGI. Comment on this clone: Antigen unknown.

RNA was isolated and reverse transcribed to cDNA, the sequencing template. The data were produced by immunoSEQ multiplex PCR, yet TCRdb's version contains in-frame clones alone and is incomplete. The sample yields approximately 110,000 clones, roughly 50% seen once. General study points: Relative to normal scalp, lesional scalp, especially alopecia totalis/universalis, showed higher clonality.

V gene TRBV6-5 combines with J gene TRBJ1-5; D is perhaps TRBD1 (5 bases). The sequence was collected from a human donor with alopecia areata. The sequencing here drew on CD8+ T cells sorted from blood, taken at week 24, from a patient treated with tofacitinib. The DNA of the CDR3 is TGTGCCAGCAGCGCACAGGAGGATAGCAATCAGCCCCAGCATTTT. It yields the protein CASSAQEDSNQPQHF.